This entry concerns a single T cell receptor beta chain. No antigen is known for it. No clone much larger than this one lies a single base away; base qualities are absent. A distance of 9 bases separates the germline ends of V and J, which lose 10 bases and 3 bases respectively. CDR1 and CDR2 were assigned from the germline V gene as SGHTA and FQGTGA. Including cysteine and phenylalanine, the CDR3 has 11 amino acids. Only the CDR3 DNA is retained, 33 bases long and in frame from the first base. The sample is drawn from a study of CD8+ T cells in alopecia areata listed by TCRdb under 2018. Study-wide context: Treated patients were enrolled in an open-label pilot trial of oral tofacitinib at 5 to 10 mg twice daily for moderate-to-severe alopecia areata. Patients received tofacitinib for 6 to 18 months and were then followed off drug for 6 months to check for delayed response and recurrence. In both human patients and the C3H/HeJ mouse model, the study applied high-throughput TCRbeta sequencing to look at T cell clonal expansion in alopecia areata. Human TCRbeta sequencing covered scalp tissue and sorted CD4+ and CD8+ peripheral blood T cells from patchy and totalis/universalis alopecia areata patients and healthy controls. Patients on tofacitinib were biopsied at baseline and after 4 and 24 weeks of treatment, and several of the patients also had a later scalp biopsy. Clonality in the scalp was compared among normal scalp (n=4), patchy alopecia areata scalp (n=8), and alopecia totalis/universalis scalp (n=8). RNA was obtained with the PAXgene miRNA kit for fixed scalp, the miRNeasy kit for PBMCs, and the RNeasy kit for mouse skin. TCRbeta CDR3 regions were amplified by immunoSEQ multiplex PCR using 35 Vbeta forward and 13 Jbeta reverse primers.

The time point label of this sample denotes: baseline before oral tofacitinib. Lesional scalp punch biopsies and peripheral blood were collected from alopecia areata patients. PBMCs were isolated by density centrifugation and stained for CD3, CD4 and CD8, after which CD4+ and CD8+ T cells were sorted on a FACSAria. The receptor library was made with the immunoSEQ multiplex PCR assay. To provide template for TCR sequencing, every sample had RNA extracted and reverse transcribed into cDNA. SuperScript III was used to make first-strand cDNA, primed with a 2:1 mix of oligo-dT and random hexamers. A synthetic immune receptor repertoire was used to measure amplification bias, and any remaining bias was corrected computationally. In the paper's pipeline: Raw reads were preprocessed to remove errors, and CDR3 was defined according to IMGT conventions as the region from the conserved cysteine to phenylalanine. To get clonality, Shannon entropy was normalized by log2 of the number of productive unique TCRs and the result was subtracted from 1. Whether scalp clones were CD4 or CD8 was inferred by matching scalp TCRbeta sequences against CD4 and CD8 repertoires sorted from blood. Here the immuneACCESS table is served through TCRdb, limited to in-frame sequences with V and J called. Missing clones are a known gap in these copies; in checked studies unresolved V genes cover under half, and the rest lacks a known reason. V and J calls and clone size are as listed in that table; D and trimming were resolved from the DNA. This sample holds some 150,000 clones; around half were observed only once. The ten largest clones add up to approximately 19% of the sample.

On the study overall, not on this receptor specifically: Shared TCR sequences between patients were less evident than in mice, which may be partly attributable to HLA diversity in the patient population. Lesional scalp, especially in alopecia totalis/universalis, showed higher clonality and more expanded CD8+ clones than normal scalp, suggesting antigenic drive. Scalp TCR repertoire analysis is complicated because resident alphabeta T cells in normal human skin are also sequenced, whereas mouse skin is dominated by gammadelta T cells.

This TCR was recovered from a human donor with alopecia areata. Specimen: CD8+ T cells sorted from blood, collected at week 0. The chain employs TRBV7-3 and TRBJ1-2; no D gene is confidently identified. The DNA sequence follows: TGTGCCACGAGGACTCACTATGGCTACACCTTC. This is translated as CATRTHYGYTF. The CDR3 plus the reference TRBV7-3 and TRBJ1-2 genes for the other parts give the full variable domain: GAGVSQTPSNKVTEKGKYVELRCDPISGHTALYWYRQSLGQGPEFLIYFQGTGAADDSGLPNDRFFAVRPEGSVSTLKIQRTERGDSAVYLCATRTHYGYTFGSGTRLTVV.